Each of the 26 T cell receptor beta chains below was sequenced from the same sample in a study of blood T cell repertoires in COVID-19. Here immunoSEQ multiplex PCR was the method, and the copy in TCRdb shows in-frame clones only, minus some. Counted here are about 180,000 clones, roughly 86% occurring once; the ten biggest clones make up 2.5% to 3%. Sequencing input: peripheral blood. The receptors shown here come from a woman in her twenties or thirties with active or convalescent COVID-19.

The chain carries TRBV10-3 and TRBJ2-7, with D maybe TRBD2 (5 bases). CDR1 is ENHRY, CDR2 SYGVKD, per germline. Trimming took 3 bases from V and 0 from J, leaving 9 bases between them. The CDR3 sequence is 14 residues long. Here the CDR3 reads CAISEGLISYEQYF. The CDR3, as DNA: TGTGCCATCAGTGAAGGACTGATCTCCTACGAGCAGTACTTC.

This chain links TRBV20-1 with TRBJ2-1; D possibly corresponds to TRBD1 (6 bases). CDR3 length: 16 amino acids. V lost 3 bases to trimming and J lost 6 bases, with 21 bases between them. Germline values: CDR1 DFQATT, CDR2 SNEGSKA (reference sequence). Here the CDR3 reads CSASAIRGLGGNEQFF. CDR3 nucleotides: TGCAGTGCTAGTGCAATCAGGGGTCTTGGGGGCAATGAGCAGTTCTTC.

The rearrangement joins TRBV7-2 to TRBJ2-2; 10 nucleotides agree with TRBD2. The CDR3 has 17 residues. J gave up 6 bases and V 2 bases, and 9 bases lay outside the gene matches. From germline, CDR1 is SGHTA and CDR2 FQGNSA. The CDR3 nucleotides are TGTGCCAGCAGCTTAACCTCACTAGCGGGAAGATCCGGGGAGCTGTTTTTT. This translates into CASSLTSLAGRSGELFF. Using reference TRBV7-2 and TRBJ2-2 for the parts outside the CDR3, the full variable domain is GAGVSQSPSNKVTEKGKDVELRCDPISGHTALYWYRQSLGQGLEFLIYFQGNSAPDKSGLPSDRFSAERTGGSVSTLTIQRTQQEDSAVYLCASSLTSLAGRSGELFFGEGSRLTVL.

This sequence joins TRBV28 and TRBJ1-6, with a weak D call TRBD1 (6 bases). The germline V gene has CDR1 MDHEN and CDR2 SYDVKM. The CDR3 covers 15 residues. V was shortened by 2 bases and J by 6 bases, with 11 bases between the two germline ends. The DNA for the CDR3 is TGTGCCAGCAGTTTACTCAACAGGGTTAATTCACCCCTCCACTTT. It encodes CASSLLNRVNSPLHF.

The rearrangement joins TRBV6-5 to TRBJ1-5; maybe TRBD1 (5 bases). CDR3 length: 13 amino acids. V was trimmed by 6 bases and J by 7 bases, leaving 13 bases between them. Germline V gene data show CDR1 as MNHEY and CDR2 as SVGAGI. CDR3 in DNA: TGTGCCAGCAGGGAGGGGTGGGGGCAGCCCCAGCATTTT. Encoded protein: CASREGWGQPQHF.

This sequence joins TRBV5-1 and TRBJ2-7, with TRBD1 matching 10 bases. With 4 bases clipped from V and 2 bases from J, the junction kept 6 bases outside the gene matches. CDR3 length: 15 residues. Germline V lookup: CDR1 SGHRS, CDR2 YFSETQ. The DNA for the CDR3 is TGCGCCAGCAGCGCCCCGGGACAGGGGACCTACGAGCAGTACTTC. Protein product: CASSAPGQGTYEQYF.

This clone was seen a handful of times. The chain joins TRBV2 to TRBJ1-1; D may be TRBD1 (5 bases). The CDR3 has 15 residues. In germline, CDR1 is SNHLY, CDR2 FYNNEI. The V and J ends lost 0 bases and 1 base respectively, with 9 bases between them. The CDR3 loop is CASSEAGRRNTEAFF. DNA for the CDR3: TGTGCCAGCAGTGAAGCGGGGCGGAGGAACACTGAAGCTTTCTTT.

This chain uses TRBV5-6 with TRBJ1-4; 7 bases line up with TRBD1. CDR3 length equals 14 residues. The V segment lost 3 bases and the J segment 4 bases; nucleotides outside the gene matches: 3. CDR1 and CDR2 from the germline V gene are SGHDT and YYEEEE. The CDR3 loop is CASSSGTVNEKLFF. In nucleotides, the CDR3 is TGTGCCAGCAGCTCCGGGACAGTTAATGAAAAACTGTTTTTT.

The chain recombines TRBV6-5 with TRBJ2-7; D may be TRBD1 (6 bases). The CDR3 is made up of 13 amino acids. CDR1 is MNHEY and CDR2 is SVGAGI in the germline V gene. Trimming left V 2 bases short and J 2 bases short, with 7 bases between. The CDR3 reads CASSYEGAYEQYF. CDR3 nucleotides: TGTGCCAGCAGTTACGAGGGGGCCTACGAGCAGTACTTC.

This chain uses TRBV28 with TRBJ2-1, with D uncertain. The V end lost 4 bases, the J end lost 4 bases, and 2 bases lay between the germline ends. The CDR3 extends over 11 amino acids. CDR1 is MDHEN, CDR2 SYDVKM, per germline. CDR3 sequence (DNA): TGTGCCAGCAGTTCATACAATGAGCAGTTCTTC. Encoded protein: CASSSYNEQFF.

The sample holds one count of this clone. As DNA, the CDR3 is TGTGCCAGCAGAACTCCTGTAAGTGTTACTGAAGCTTTCTTT. Residues: CASRTPVSVTEAFF. The V call is TRBV28, the J call TRBJ1-1, with D uncertain. The CDR3 is 14 amino acids. The germline gives CDR1 MDHEN, CDR2 SYDVKM. V was clipped by 6 bases and J by 5 bases, with 16 bases between them.

The CDR3 bases are TGTGCCAGCAGCATATACGGGACAGGGGGCTATGGCTACACCTTC. Amino acids: CASSIYGTGGYGYTF. This chain links TRBV5-6 with TRBJ1-2, with 11 bases fitting TRBD1. With V trimmed by 4 bases and J by 4 bases, 6 bases remained unmatched. This CDR3 is 15 amino acids long. Germline assignment: CDR1 SGHDT and CDR2 YYEEEE. Full variable domain (outside the CDR3, taken from reference TRBV5-6 and TRBJ1-2): DAGVTQSPTHLIKTRGQQVTLRCSPKSGHDTVSWYQQALGQGPQFIFQYYEEEERQRGNFPDRFSGHQFPNYSSELNVNALLLGDSALYLCASSIYGTGGYGYTFGSGTRLTVV.

For the CDR3, the DNA is TGTGCCAGCTCACAGATGGTTGGACAGGGGTCCTACGAGCAGTACTTC. Translated: CASSQMVGQGSYEQYF. The chain recombines TRBV18 with TRBJ2-7, with 9 positions matching TRBD1. Per germline, CDR1 KGHSH and CDR2 LQKENI. The CDR3 has 16 amino acids. V lost 4 bases, J lost 1 base, and 8 bases stayed unmatched.

The chain is built from TRBV28 and TRBJ1-2; D not resolved. The CDR3 sequence is 18 residues long. Trimming cost V 1 base and J 4 bases, with 22 bases left between them. Germline CDR1 and CDR2: MDHEN and SYDVKM. The CDR3, as DNA: TGTGCCAGCAGTTTATATTCCGTCAGGTCGGGGTCGGGCTATGGCTACACCTTC. Protein sequence: CASSLYSVRSGSGYGYTF.

The V call is TRBV7-9, the J call TRBJ1-1, with D hard to call. Trimming removed 5 bases at V and 6 bases at J, with 19 bases between. The CDR3 consists of 15 residues. Germline V gene data show CDR1 as SEHNR and CDR2 as FQNEAQ (reference sequence). CDR3 DNA: TGTGCCAGCAGCCCCCGGGGAGACCCTAAGGCTGAAGCTTTCTTT. Protein: CASSPRGDPKAEAFF.

This clone has a single count. V gene TRBV5-1 combines with J gene TRBJ2-4; 8 positions match TRBD2. This CDR3 comprises 16 residues. The germline CDR1 and CDR2 sequences are SGHRS and YFSETQ. With V trimmed by 4 bases and J by 0 bases, 6 bases remained unmatched. In nucleotides, the CDR3 is TGCGCCAGCAGCATTACTAGCGGACTAGCCAAAAACATTCAGTACTTC. Translating it yields CASSITSGLAKNIQYF.

J is TRBJ2-1 and V is TRBV3-1 (or the pseudogene TRBV3-2); no clear D. The ends were cut back, 0 bases at V and 6 bases at J, with 9 bases in the middle. Germline CDR1 LGHDT, CDR2 YNNKEL (reference sequence). The CDR3 runs to 14 residues. The CDR3 protein is CASSQEGTINEQFF. CDR3 sequence (DNA): TGTGCCAGCAGCCAAGAAGGAACTATCAATGAGCAGTTCTTC.

CDR3 sequence: CASSSGQGGETQYF. CDR3 sequence (DNA): TGCGCCAGCAGCTCGGGACAGGGTGGGGAGACCCAGTACTTC. The chain carries TRBV5-1 and TRBJ2-5; TRBD1 agrees at 9 bases. The V gene's germline CDR1 is SGHRS and CDR2 YFSETQ. Trimming took 3 bases from V and 5 from J; bases not matched to a gene: 5. The CDR3 spans 14 residues.

J is TRBJ1-5 and V is TRBV19; maybe TRBD1 (6 bases). V was shortened by 7 bases and J by 0 bases, with 16 bases between the two germline ends. This CDR3 spans 16 amino acids. CDR1 is LNHDA, CDR2 SQIVND, per germline (reference sequence). The CDR3 coding sequence is TGTGCCAGTACCGATCAAGGGACATATAGCAATCAGCCCCAGCATTTT. Translation: CASTDQGTYSNQPQHF. Full variable domain (outside the CDR3, taken from reference TRBV19 and TRBJ1-5): DGGITQSPKYLFRKEGQNVTLSCEQNLNHDAMYWYRQDPGQGLRLIYYSQIVNDFQKGDIAEGYSVSREKKESFPLTVTSAQKNPTAFYLCASTDQGTYSNQPQHFGDGTRLSIL.

The chain uses TRBV6-1 and TRBJ2-1; D possibly corresponds to TRBD2 (5 bases). Trimming removed 1 base from V and 4 bases from J, with 11 bases in between. Germline assignment: CDR1 MNHNS and CDR2 SASEGT. The CDR3 loop spans 15 amino acids. The CDR3 here is CASSEVMGGYNEQFF. The CDR3 region has the DNA TGTGCCAGCAGTGAAGTCATGGGCGGGTACAATGAGCAGTTCTTC.

The rearrangement uses TRBV28 and TRBJ1-1, with TRBD1 as a possible D gene (5 bases). CDR3 length: 15 amino acids. CDR1 and CDR2 from the germline V gene are MDHEN and SYDVKM. V was clipped by 5 bases and J by 5 bases, with 18 bases between them. CDR3 in amino acids: CASSTIGAGVTEAFF. The CDR3 region has the DNA TGTGCCAGCAGTACCATAGGCGCGGGGGTGACTGAAGCTTTCTTT.

The genes are TRBV7-2 and TRBJ2-1, with TRBD2 identical over 12 bases. Looked up from germline, CDR1 is SGHTA and CDR2 is FQGNSA. The CDR3 runs 19 residues. J gave up 4 bases and V 5 bases, and 15 bases lay outside the gene matches. The CDR3 loop reads CASSLTSGRTLPLYNEQFF. Written as DNA, the CDR3 is TGTGCCAGCAGCCTTACTAGCGGGAGGACCCTACCCCTTTACAATGAGCAGTTCTTC.

This chain links TRBV27 with TRBJ2-1; 9 bases are a match to TRBD2. CDR1 is MNHEY and CDR2 is SMNVEV in the germline V gene (reference sequence). The CDR3 is made up of 18 amino acids. Trimming removed 0 bases from V and 2 bases from J; junction bases left unmatched: 8. In nucleotides, the CDR3 is TGTGCCAGCAGTTTATCGAGAAATCTAGCGGGGACCTACAATGAGCAGTTCTTC. Protein product: CASSLSRNLAGTYNEQFF.

This chain links TRBV30 with TRBJ1-1; no clear D. Germline V gives CDR1 GTSNPN, CDR2 SVGIG (reference sequence). The CDR3 is 14 amino acids. V lost 1 base and J 1 base, leaving 10 bases between the germline ends. CDR3 sequence: CAWSAGITNTEAFF. Here the CDR3 DNA reads TGTGCCTGGAGTGCTGGCATTACGAACACTGAAGCTTTCTTT.

This CDR3 is CASSITQGAYEQYF. CDR3 nucleotides: TGTGCCAGTAGTATAACACAGGGGGCATACGAGCAGTACTTC. The V gene is TRBV19, the J gene TRBJ2-7, with 9 bases fitting TRBD1. The CDR3 sequence is 14 residues long. V was clipped by 2 bases and J by 4 bases; unmatched bases: 3. Per the germline V gene, CDR1 is LNHDA and CDR2 is SQIVND (reference sequence).

This clone is a singleton in its sample. The chain carries TRBV4-1 and TRBJ1-6, with 8 bases aligning to TRBD1. CDR1 MGHRA and CDR2 YSYEKL come from the germline V gene. With 4 bases clipped from V and 7 bases from J, the junction kept 6 bases outside the gene matches. CDR3 length: 15 amino acids. CDR3 in amino acids: CASSPQGQGNSPLHF. CDR3 nucleotides: TGCGCCAGCAGCCCCCAAGGACAGGGAAATTCACCCCTCCACTTT.